Given below is one T cell receptor beta chain in context. Its antigen remains undetermined. The cohort was made up of roughly 670 healthy bone marrow donors. At the time of sampling, every cohort member was nominally healthy, though immune exposures that went unrecorded were likely present. The donor was CMV seronegative and was included in the group of a few hundred seronegative cohort members. A peripheral blood sample was collected from each donor, and TCR beta sequencing was performed on peripheral blood mononuclear cells. The Qiagen DNeasy Blood Extraction Kit was used to extract genomic DNA from the blood cell samples. Libraries were built with the immunoSEQ multiplex PCR assay. A mixture of 60 forward primers for TCR Vbeta segments and 13 reverse primers for TCR Jbeta segments was used in the multiplex PCR. Amplification of the CDR3 region of rearranged TCR beta genes was performed with a multiplex PCR assay on genomic DNA. Amplified TCR beta libraries were sequenced as 87-base-pair reads on the Illumina HiSeq System. Turning to the authors' computational methods: A later analysis counted tens of millions of unique TCR beta chains across the 550 to 750 repertoires, and 9 million to 14 million of these chains were shared by at least two donors. Raw reads were error-corrected and collapsed into unique sequences by a nearest-neighbor algorithm in which closely related sequences were merged to remove PCR and sequencing errors. CDR3 sequences were aligned to IMGT reference sequences to assign V, D and J gene segments. For a sequence to be retained, at least a six-nucleotide match to both a V gene segment and a J gene segment was required. A rearrangement counted as productive if the CDR3 had no stop codons and remained in frame with V and J, and every other rearrangement counted as non-productive. CDR3 was defined by IMGT convention, running from the second conserved V-encoded cysteine to the conserved J-encoded phenylalanine. Sequences without an unambiguous match to a single V gene segment were excluded from the earlier analysis of 587 of the donors. An earlier analysis of over 450 of the donors classified V segments as functional when productive rearrangements were above 56.7% and as segregating when the standard deviation between donors was above 5%. A statistical classification framework was built for diagnosing cytomegalovirus status from the catalog of TCR beta chain sequences. In a later analysis, TCR nucleotide sequences were compared against IMGT/GENE-DB human TR gene sequences so that V and J genes could be assigned. Using the TCRdist pipeline, a later analysis assigned CDR3 sequences along with most-parsimonious VDJ recombination scenarios. In a later analysis, each TCR beta chain was defined by its CDR3 amino acid sequence together with its V-gene family, and reads lacking a unique V-gene family were excluded. In a later analysis, around 650 highly shared, low-generation-probability nucleotide sequences were removed to address suspected cross-contamination and a sequencing artifact. In a later analysis, a clonal expansion index was calculated for each public chain from normalized within-repertoire ranks of inferred template counts. In a later analysis, generation probabilities were computed using a VDJ recombination model fitted to out-of-frame rearrangements, and the results were checked against IGoR. In a later analysis, hypergeometric tests were used to score TCR-TCR, TCR-HLA and TCR-CMV co-occurrence, with a repertoire-size bias correction applied to TCR pairs. False discovery rates were estimated in a later analysis by permuting HLA or CMV assignments 20 times. In a later analysis, co-occurring TCRs were grouped with DBSCAN, and TCRdist sequence similarity was added when clustering was performed within HLA-allele-positive subsets. Co-occurrence clustering excluded repertoires with fewer than 30,000 or more than 120,000 public chains, plus five with anomalous nucleotide sharing. In its TCRdb copy, this immuneACCESS table keeps in-frame sequences only and misses some clones. Where compared with another copy, unresolved V genes explain less than half of these, and the others have no known cause. That table supplies the V and J calls and clone size; D and trimming were determined from the DNA. The sample's clone listing holds around 71,000 clones. Approximately 1.6% of the sample comes from the top ten.

Including the terminal cysteine and phenylalanine, the CDR3 comprises 16 residues. CDR3 DNA is the only sequence kept; it has 48 bases, read in frame from the first base. This entry is derived from a study of cytomegalovirus exposure and HLA in healthy donors (dated by TCRdb to 2015 to 2018). For the wider study: According to an earlier analysis of 587 of the donors, 200 million or so T cells yielded 100 million or so unique TCR beta sequences and less than 300 Gb of sequence data. Around 330 gigabases of sequencing data and roughly 80 million unique TCR sequences made up an early release that covered roughly 670 HLA-typed donors. Of the 300 to 400 genotyped donors, approximately 83% fell in the genetic ancestry cluster associated with self-reported Caucasian donors. The study was designed to test whether signatures of past pathogen exposure could be identified by cataloging public T cell receptors. The study profiled the T cell repertoires of approximately 700 subjects by immunosequencing and related them to cytomegalovirus serostatus. Besides the first cohort of 666 subjects, a separate validation cohort made up of 120 or so different subjects was used. High-throughput TCR immunosequencing, statistical association of individual TCRs with disease status, and machine learning were combined to predict cytomegalovirus infection status. A later analysis re-analyzed previously published TCR beta repertoires from 600 to 850 donors and added high-resolution HLA genotyping to study TCR occurrence patterns. Rather than using new phenotypic data, the later analysis identified candidate immune exposures from TCR beta sequences and from how often those sequences occurred across donors. To decide whether each TCR beta V gene segment behaved as functional or pseudogenic, an earlier analysis of fewer than 750 of the donors relied on high-throughput TCR beta sequencing. Donor age, sex, ethnicity and CMV serostatus were collected together with the repertoire data. A later genetic analysis took genome-wide SNP genotypes for about 60% of the roughly 670 donors and used that subset as a discovery cohort. Every repertoire in the discovery cohort had been generated on one and the same sequencing platform. Both class I and class II loci were covered by HLA typing, at four-digit resolution. Typing coverage differed by locus: A, B, C, DRB1 and DQB1 were typed in roughly 620-630 donors, DQA1 in approximately 520, DPA1 in some 600, and DPB1 in roughly 450. Several DR-DQ haplotypes were handled as single units for association and clustering because linkage in the cohort was strong. Among several hundred genotyped donors of the cohort, an average of around 220,000 unique TCR beta nucleotide sequences was sequenced per donor, of which about 18% were non-productive. Study-level results and caveats: An earlier analysis of approximately 500 of the donors showed that most TCR beta V segments appeared in productive rearrangements either about 90% or about 30% of the time, which broadly matched IMGT annotations. In a later analysis, the rate of TCR association differed among HLA loci, with DRB1 alleles having the most associated TCRs and HLA-C alleles having the fewest. The classifier was reported to diagnose cytomegalovirus status with high specificity and sensitivity in both the original cohort and the validation cohort. Specific HLA alleles were associated with around 18,000 TCR beta sequences at a false discovery rate of 0.05 in a later analysis. The sequencing pipeline was judged likely to have produced a cluster of highly shared sequence variants as a technical artifact. The cohort was sequenced for TCR beta chains only, and without alpha or paired-chain data the features that could be detected were limited. V-gene and J-gene trimming of TCR beta chains was associated with a missense DCLRE1C variant in a later genetic analysis, and the association was replicated in an independent cohort. Several of the top co-occurrence clusters appeared to be linked to parvovirus B19, influenza, CMV and Epstein-Barr virus, according to a later analysis. Most TCR sequences were observed very rarely across donors, whereas some public TCRs were present in many individuals. Because some donors lacked HLA typing at each locus, the association tests relied only on the typed subset. Immune exposure information for the cohort was limited to CMV serostatus. The authors suggested that the approach could potentially be extended to other disease states and immunological phenotypes. Because counts were too low, about 17 rarely observed V segments, including chromosome 9 orphons, were excluded from the earlier analysis of roughly 580 of the donors. Strong co-occurrence of HLA alleles, especially DR and DQ, made assigning TCR associations to individual alleles difficult. According to a later genetic analysis, donors in an Asian-associated ancestry cluster had fewer N-insertions in productive TCRs than the approximately 670-donor mean. Three of the identified cytomegalovirus-associated TCR beta chains were confirmed in vitro to be specific for cytomegalovirus antigens. A further reported finding was that TCR beta sequences accurately predicted the HLA-A and HLA-B alleles for most subjects in the first cohort. Compared with equally common non-associated chains, HLA-associated TCR beta chains in a later analysis were more clonally expanded and had lower generation probabilities. Some IMGT-functional V segments, including TRBV6-2 and TRBV6-3, could not be told apart with the 87-base-pair reads, so those segments were excluded. Correlated functional status among segregating V segments might be attributable to linkage disequilibrium, but an unknown experimental factor could not be ruled out. Presence/absence analyses assumed roughly uniform sequencing depth across donors, an assumption that may not hold. The study gave a list of some 150 TCR beta chains associated with cytomegalovirus. Most CMV-associated TCR beta chains appeared to be HLA-restricted in a later analysis, and the HLA associations seemed to be driven largely by CMV exposure.

Sequences were obtained from PBMCs. The rearranged chain carries TRBV12-1 and TRBJ1-1; the tabulated D call, TRBD1, remains unverified against the DNA. TRBV12-1 corresponds to a pseudogene. The TCR comes from a woman in her 30s in good health and CMV-seronegative. The nucleotides read TGTGCCAGCAGCTTCCTCCGGACAGGGGGGAACACTGAAGCTTTCTTT. Translated, it gives CASSFLRTGGNTEAFF.